This T cell receptor gamma chain was captured by sequencing in a study of gamma-delta chains in newborns, infants, children. Study overall: Polyclonal expansion of innate γδ T cells after birth follows microbial exposure.

TCRdb repeated clone calling on the reads with CATT. This table holds some 400 gamma-chain clones, less than 3.5% found once. This clone is labeled large. Per the germline V gene, CDR1 is GITISATS and CDR2 is ISYDGTV (reference sequence). The CDR3 loop spans 19 amino acids. J lost 8 bases, V lost 0 bases, and 13 bases had no gene match. This clonotype was sampled from a child who was a newborn, infant or young child, either healthy, febrile or measles-vaccinated (not recorded which). This chain joins TRGV9 and TRGJP. Sequenced material: blood. The CDR3 is CALWEVQHGVKLGKKIKVF. In nucleotides, the CDR3 is TGTGCCTTGTGGGAGGTGCAGCATGGGGTAAAGTTGGGCAAAAAAATCAAGGTATTT.